These T cell receptor beta chains were read from a single sample in a study of vaccination and CD4 T cells after COVID-19. These TCRs' antigens remain unknown. TCRdb redid the calling of the PCR reads with MiXCR, one entry per CDR3 protein. The sample consists of about 11,000 distinct CDR3 sequences, roughly 64% of them appearing once. Sequencing used CD4+ T cells from blood, cultured in vitro. These receptors came from a human donor who had recovered from COVID-19. The conserved cysteine and the conserved F or W are not part of the CDR3 here.

V: TRBV6-2/TRBV6-3; CDR3: ASSPTGRGNQPQH
V: TRBV4-2; CDR3: ASSQGSGGRTEAF
V: TRBV6-1; CDR3: ASSEVRGGGYT
V: TRBV12-3/TRBV12-4; CDR3: ASSLQQHNEQF
V: TRBV19; CDR3: ASQLVMGVVNIQY
V: TRBV28; CDR3: ASRGGTSGYEQY
V: TRBV7-6; CDR3: ASSLGVGRTDTQY
V: TRBV27; CDR3: ASSKGQGSYEQY
V: TRBV7-2; CDR3: ASSLAFPGDEQY
V: TRBV5-3; CDR3: ARSYGAHTEAF
V: TRBV4-3; CDR3: ASSQDRWGGYGYT
V: TRBV2; CDR3: ASSGKLNQPQH
V: TRBV6-4; CDR3: ASRPIAGGPNEQF
V: TRBV7-2; CDR3: ASSFGRSNQPQH
V: TRBV24-1; CDR3: ATWECSVPNTEAF
V: TRBV7-6; CDR3: ASSPSLQTYSPLH
V: TRBV20-1; CDR3: SARLNRDSGYT
V: TRBV7-2; CDR3: ASSFTDNEQF
V: TRBV6-1; CDR3: ASRASGMDTQY
V: TRBV6-5; CDR3: ASSYSWGLDTIY
V: TRBV7-8; CDR3: ASSQTSGTYTYTGELF
V: TRBV7-3; CDR3: ASSSGTGGSLV
V: TRBV6-7; CDR3: ASSYSIGTCGLLTEAF
V: TRBV20-1; CDR3: SAGRGGAGEQF
V: TRBV6-4; CDR3: ASSEGAGGNQPQH
V: TRBV2; CDR3: ASGGRGYNEQF
V: TRBV21-1; CDR3: ASGAGQLTDTQY
V: TRBV7-2; CDR3: ASSRDRPQTQTQY
V: TRBV7-3; CDR3: ASSLSREYEQY
V: TRBV20-1; CDR3: SARGHSGANVLT
V: TRBV30; CDR3: AQSSLSSYNSPLH
V: TRBV6-1; CDR3: ASLIGPNQPQH
V: TRBV24-1; CDR3: ATSGREETQY
V: TRBV24-1; CDR3: ATSDLEALGLTYEQY
V: TRBV7-8; CDR3: ASSSREGQAEAF
V: TRBV6-2/TRBV6-3; CDR3: ASSSGGGIQETQY
V: TRBV27; CDR3: ASSLSRNRSPLH
V: TRBV7-7; CDR3: ASSLGVGTGVNEQF
V: TRBV20-1; CDR3: SARDLTTGGLF
V: TRBV14; CDR3: ASSITRGGWSYGYT
V: TRBV20-1; CDR3: SATRLGTGELF
V: TRBV6-2/TRBV6-3; CDR3: ASSYYGPRGEQY
V: TRBV7-3; CDR3: ASSSTPDRRNTEAF
V: TRBV20-1; CDR3: SARDPAGPGNTIY
V: TRBV28; CDR3: ASSLFVARSTEAF
V: TRBV4-3; CDR3: ASSQAERAGYT
V: TRBV7-8; CDR3: ASSRDRVSNQPQR